This record concerns one T cell receptor beta chain sequence. Ten or more counts support this clonotype. What this receptor recognizes is not known. Per-base quality was not reported, and no clone a single base away is much larger than it. The data stem from a study of early T cells in non-severe SARS-CoV-2 infection (dated by TCRdb to the early 2020s). Regarding the complete study: Because TCR sequencing relied on bulk RNA taken from unsorted whole blood, pairing of alpha and beta chains was not possible.

The investigation overall reported the following: VDJdb matching was skewed toward anti-spike CD8 responses, so virus-specific expansions were likely underestimated and private and CD4 specificities were missed.

CDR1 and CDR2, looked up from the germline V gene, are MRHNA and SNTAGT. Germline trimming amounts to 2 bases on V and 1 base on J, with 1 as the count of junction bases outside the gene matches. The CDR3 has 15 amino acids, counting the end cysteine and phenylalanine. Only the CDR3 part of the read is kept: 45 bases, read in frame from the first base. The library was generated by 5' RACE. Sequencing instrument: NextSeq 500. The TCR library protocol attached unique molecular identifiers to individual cDNA molecules to correct for sequencing error and PCR bias. Both TCR alpha and beta chains were sequenced, and tight co-correlation was observed between alpha and beta sequence abundances in each sample. Per the authors' processing: Decombinator V4 was used to annotate TCR sequences for V gene, J gene and CDR3. Expanded TCRs were defined as changing significantly between any two time points under a Poisson model with p below 0.0001. TCR abundances were normalised to the total number of TCRs sequenced in each sample and reported as counts per million. TRAV1-2 paired with TRAJ12, TRAJ20 or TRAJ33 defined MAIT TCRs, while TRAV10 paired with TRAJ18 defined iNKT TCRs. VDJdb, accessed 1 November 2021, was searched for CMV, EBV and SARS-CoV-2 annotated TCRs, with TCRs annotated for multiple antigens excluded. The raw public reads went through TCRdb reprocessing: fastp at Q25, MiXCR clone calling, in-frame beta chains kept. Identical CDR3 protein sequences are pooled into one entry, listed with their most common genes and DNA. TCRdb's processing, not the authors', yielded these V and J calls. The sample table lists tens of thousands of distinct CDR3 sequences, about 6.5% of them with a count of one. The ten largest make up roughly 7.5% of the sample.

Set within a cohort of healthcare workers in London, UK, this nested case-control study involved weekly PCR testing of nasopharyngeal swabs along with blood sampling. Between 23 and 31 March 2020, the week of the UK lockdown, healthcare workers were enrolled and then followed up weekly for as long as 16 weeks. The chain is assembled from TRBV6-4 and TRBJ2-3; TRBD2 aligns with 9 central bases. Material for sequencing was whole blood. The receptor comes from an adult who was a healthcare worker with PCR-confirmed SARS-CoV-2 infection or an uninfected control (not recorded which). The nucleotide sequence reads as follows: TGTGCCAGCAGTGACGTAGCGGGGGGCACAGATACGCAGTATTTT. Its protein reads: CASSDVAGGTDTQYF.